This T cell receptor (beta chain) was sequenced during a study of response to subunit inactivated influenza vaccine. Looked up from germline, CDR1 is DFQATT and CDR2 is SNEGSKA (reference sequence). This CDR3 contains 13 residues. In TCRdb, the RT-PCR reads were re-called with MiXCR into one record per CDR3 protein. This sample yields 250,000 to 350,000 distinct CDR3 sequences, of which approximately 23% are seen a single time; 10% belongs to the top ten. Ten or more counts support this clonotype. As yet, its antigen is unknown. Study observations and caveats: There was a suggestion from the authors that each seasonal influenza vaccination recruits few new T cells.

This sequence joins TRBV20-1 and TRBJ1-1; 7 bases match TRBD1. This TCR came from a man between 50 and 75 years old who received an inactivated influenza vaccine. The sample consisted of PBMCs from blood, taken approximately 22 months after vaccination. CDR3 protein: CRGLLQGFPEAFF. The CDR3 bases are TGCAGAGGACTCTTACAGGGGTTCCCTGAAGCTTTCTTT.